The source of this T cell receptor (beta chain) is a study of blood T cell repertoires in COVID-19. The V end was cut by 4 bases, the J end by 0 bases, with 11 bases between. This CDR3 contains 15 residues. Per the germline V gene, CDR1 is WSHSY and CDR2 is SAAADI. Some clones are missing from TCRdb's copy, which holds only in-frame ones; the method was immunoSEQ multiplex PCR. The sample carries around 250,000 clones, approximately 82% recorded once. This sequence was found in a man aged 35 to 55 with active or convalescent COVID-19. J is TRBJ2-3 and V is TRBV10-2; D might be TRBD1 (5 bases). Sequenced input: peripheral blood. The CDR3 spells CASSAQGRSTDTQYF. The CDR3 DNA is TGCGCCAGCAGTGCCCAGGGCCGAAGCACAGATACGCAGTATTTT.